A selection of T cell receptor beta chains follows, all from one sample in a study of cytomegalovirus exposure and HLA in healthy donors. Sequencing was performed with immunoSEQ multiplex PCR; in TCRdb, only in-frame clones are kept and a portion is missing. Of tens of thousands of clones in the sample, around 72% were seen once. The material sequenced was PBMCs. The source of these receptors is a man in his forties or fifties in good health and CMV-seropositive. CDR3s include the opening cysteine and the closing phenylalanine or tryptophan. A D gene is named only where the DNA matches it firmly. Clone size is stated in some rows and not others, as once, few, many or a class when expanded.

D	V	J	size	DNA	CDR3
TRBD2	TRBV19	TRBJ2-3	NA	TGTGCCAGTACCCCGACTAGCGCAAGCACAGATACGCAGTATTTT	CASTPTSASTDTQYF
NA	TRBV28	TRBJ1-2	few	TGTGCCAGCAGACCCCCCGGGGTGCATGGCTACACCTTC	CASRPPGVHGYTF
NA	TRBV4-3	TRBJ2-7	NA	TGCGCCAGCAGCCAAGATTGGGGGGGGCTTTCCTACGAGCAGTACTTC	CASSQDWGGLSYEQYF
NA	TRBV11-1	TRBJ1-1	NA	TGTGCCAGCAGCTTACCGGAGGGAATGAACACTGAAGCTTTCTTT	CASSLPEGMNTEAFF
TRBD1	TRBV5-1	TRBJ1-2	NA	TGCGCCAGCAGCCGGACGGACAGGTCCCCAGGGGGCTACACCTTC	CASSRTDRSPGGYTF
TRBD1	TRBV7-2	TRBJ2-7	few	TGTGCCAGCAGCTTTTCGACAGGGGACTCCTACGAGCAGTACTTC	CASSFSTGDSYEQYF
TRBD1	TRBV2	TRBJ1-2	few	TGTGCCAGCAGCAGGGACAGGGGGCGTGATGGCTACACCTTC	CASSRDRGRDGYTF
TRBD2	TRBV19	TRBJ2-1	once	TGTGCCAGCAGGACTAGCGGGAGGGCGGGAGGACTGAATGAGCAGTTCTTC	CASRTSGRAGGLNEQFF
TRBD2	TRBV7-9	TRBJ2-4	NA	TGTTCCATTAAGCTGACGGGAGGGGGGAAGGTAGCCAAAAACATTCAGTACTTC	CSIKLTGGGKVAKNIQYF
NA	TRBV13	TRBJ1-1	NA	TGTGCCAGCAGCCCGACCCGGGAACGGGGCACTGAAGCTTTCTTT	CASSPTRERGTEAFF
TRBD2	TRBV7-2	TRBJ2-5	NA	TGTGCCAGCAGCTCCCCGGGACTAGCGATGGAGACCCAGTACTTC	CASSSPGLAMETQYF
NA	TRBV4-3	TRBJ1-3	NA	TGCGCCAGCAGCCAAGCCGTGTCTGGAAACACCATATATTTT	CASSQAVSGNTIYF
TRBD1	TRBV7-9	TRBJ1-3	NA	TGTTCCAGCAGCTTCTGGACAGGGACGTCCGGAAACACCATATATTTT	CSSSFWTGTSGNTIYF
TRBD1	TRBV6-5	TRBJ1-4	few	TGTGCCAGCAGTTACACGGACAGGGGGGATGAAAAACTGTTTTTT	CASSYTDRGDEKLFF
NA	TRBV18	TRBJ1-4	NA	TGTGCCAGCTCACCTCCCCAGGGGAGGGTCGGTGAAAAACTGTTTTTT	CASSPPQGRVGEKLFF
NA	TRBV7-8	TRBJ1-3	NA	TGTGCCAGCAGCCGAGAACAGGGACCTGGAAACACCATATATTTT	CASSREQGPGNTIYF
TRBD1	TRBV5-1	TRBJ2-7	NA	TGCGCCAGCAGCTTGGTCTTGGGGACAGAAAGCTCCTACGAGCAGTACTTC	CASSLVLGTESSYEQYF
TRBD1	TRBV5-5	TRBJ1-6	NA	TGTGCCAGCAGCCCAACGACCGGGACAGGGCAATCACCCCTCCACTTT	CASSPTTGTGQSPLHF
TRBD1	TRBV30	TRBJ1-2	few	TGTGCCTGGAGTGTATTCGGGACAGGGTTTGGCTACACCTTC	CAWSVFGTGFGYTF
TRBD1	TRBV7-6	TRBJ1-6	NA	TGTGCCAGCAGCCTAAGACAGGGAGCTAATTCACCCCTCCACTTT	CASSLRQGANSPLHF
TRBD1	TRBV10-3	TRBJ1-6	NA	TGTGCCATCAGTGAAAGGACAGGGTTGTCACCCCTCCACTTT	CAISERTGLSPLHF
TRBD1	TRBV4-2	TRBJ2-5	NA	TGTGCCAGCAGCTCTCCGGACAGGGCGTACTTC	CASSSPDRAYF
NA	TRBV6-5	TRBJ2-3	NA	TGTGCCAGCACCTCCCCGAGGGATACGCAGTATTTT	CASTSPRDTQYF
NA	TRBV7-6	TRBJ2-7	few	TGTGCCAGCAGCATAACTCCCGGCGGACAGTCTGACTTC	CASSITPGGQSDF
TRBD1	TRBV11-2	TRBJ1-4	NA	TGTGCCAGCAGCCATCCCGGGACAGGTAATGAAAAACTGTTTTTT	CASSHPGTGNEKLFF
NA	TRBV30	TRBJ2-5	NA	TGTGCCTGGAGTGCGGGCCGGGGGACCCAGTACTTC	CAWSAGRGTQYF
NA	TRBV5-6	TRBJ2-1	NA	TGTGCCAGCAGCTTCAGGACGGGGAGCTCCTACAATGAGCAGTTCTTC	CASSFRTGSSYNEQFF
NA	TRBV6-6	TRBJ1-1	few	TGTGCCAGCCGAGACGGGAGGACTGAAGCTTTCTTT	CASRDGRTEAFF
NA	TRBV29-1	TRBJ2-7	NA	TGCAGCGTTTCGACAGCTGTTTCCTACGAGCAGTACTTC	CSVSTAVSYEQYF
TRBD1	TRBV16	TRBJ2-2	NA	TGTGCCAGCAGCCGAAGGGACAGAAGGAACACCGGGGAGCTGTTTTTT	CASSRRDRRNTGELFF
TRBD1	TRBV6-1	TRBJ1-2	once	TGTGCCAGCAGATGGACAGGATTATCTGGCTACACCTTC	CASRWTGLSGYTF
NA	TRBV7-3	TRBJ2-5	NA	TGTGCCAGCAGCTCCCTTGGCGGCGCTCAAGAGACCCAGTACTTC	CASSSLGGAQETQYF
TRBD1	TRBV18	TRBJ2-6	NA	TGTGCCAGCTCAGACAGGGCTGACTCTGGGGCCAACGTCCTGACTTTC	CASSDRADSGANVLTF
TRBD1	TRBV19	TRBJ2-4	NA	TGTGCCAGTAGTTGGACAGGGTTAAGGGGCAAAAACATTCAGTACTTC	CASSWTGLRGKNIQYF
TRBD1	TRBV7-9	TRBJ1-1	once	TGTTCCAGCAGCTTGGCCGGGACAGGGCTGAACACTGAAGCTTTCTTT	CSSSLAGTGLNTEAFF
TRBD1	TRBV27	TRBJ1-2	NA	TGTGCCAGCAGTTTGGACAGGACGGCCTATGGCTACACCTTC	CASSLDRTAYGYTF
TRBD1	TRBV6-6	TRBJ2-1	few	TGTGCCAGCAGTTACTCGAGGCAGGGGGCAAGTGAGCAGTTCTTC	CASSYSRQGASEQFF
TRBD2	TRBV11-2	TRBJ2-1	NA	TGTGCCAGCAGCTTAGTATCCCTAGCGGGACCCGTTTATGAGCAGTTCTTC	CASSLVSLAGPVYEQFF
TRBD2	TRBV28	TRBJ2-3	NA	TGTGCCAGCAGTTCAACTAGCGGGAGGAGAGTAGGGGATTTT	CASSSTSGRRVGDF
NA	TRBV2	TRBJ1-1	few	TGTGCCAGCACGTCCGGGAACACTGAAGCTTTCTTT	CASTSGNTEAFF
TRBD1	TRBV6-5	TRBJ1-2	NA	TGTGCCAGCAGTATCCTACAGGGGAACTATGGCTACACCTTC	CASSILQGNYGYTF